These 26 T cell receptor beta chains originate from one sample sequenced in a study of identical twins. TCRdb fed the 5' RACE reads into MiXCR, producing one record per CDR3 protein. The table has hundreds of thousands of distinct CDR3 sequences, over 15% seen once. This sample was also put to use in a study of T cells expressing NK-cell markers.

The specimen was PBMCs. Source of these receptors: a woman in her late teens or twenties in good health.

V usage is TRBV6-5 and J usage is TRBJ1-2; D is unclear. The CDR3 spans 12 residues. CDR1 and CDR2 from the germline V gene are MNHEY and SVGAGI. The germline V and J ends were trimmed by 6 bases and 4 bases, with 9 bases remaining between them. CDR3 loop: CASSDGIYGYTF. DNA for the CDR3: TGTGCCAGCAGCGACGGAATCTATGGCTACACCTTC.

This clonotype was seen only a few times. DNA for the CDR3: TGTGCCAGCAGCTTAGGACAGGGGGCCATGGTGGATACGCAGTATTTT. Amino acid sequence: CASSLGQGAMVDTQYF. J is TRBJ2-3 and V is TRBV7-9; TRBD1 aligns across 10 bases. The V gene end was trimmed by 1 base and the J gene end by 6 bases; junction bases not matched to a gene: 7. The CDR3 is made up of 16 amino acids. The germline V gene has CDR1 SEHNR and CDR2 FQNEAQ (reference sequence). Full variable domain (remainder filled in from reference TRBV7-9 and TRBJ2-3): DTGVSQNPRHKITKRGQNVTFRCDPISEHNRLYWYRQTLGQGPEFLTYFQNEAQLEKSRLLSDRFSAERPKGSFSTLEIQRTEQGDSAMYLCASSLGQGAMVDTQYFGPGTRLTVL.

This clonotype showed up just a few times. The chain combines TRBV20-1 with TRBJ2-2; 9 nucleotides line up with TRBD1. CDR1 and CDR2 from the germline V gene are DFQATT and SNEGSKA (reference sequence). The CDR3 is 15 amino acids. V shed 6 bases, J shed 4 bases, and the junction held 9 bases outside the gene matches. Here the CDR3 DNA reads TGCAGTGCCCTTCGGACAGGGGCCGTCACCGGGGAGCTGTTTTTT. The encoded protein is CSALRTGAVTGELFF.

This clonotype was detected only a few times. This chain links TRBV29-1 with TRBJ2-1; 7 bases align to TRBD1. Germline V gene lookup returns CDR1 SQVTM and CDR2 ANQGSEA. This CDR3 is built from 12 residues. The V segment lost 5 bases and the J segment 11 bases; nucleotides outside the gene matches: 9. The chain's CDR3 is CSVSKTGYQQFF. DNA of the CDR3: TGCAGCGTTAGTAAGACAGGGTACCAGCAGTTCTTC.

This clonotype was observed a few times. The chain carries TRBV12-3 or TRBV12-4 and TRBJ2-1, with D maybe TRBD1 (5 bases). Trimming removed 7 bases from V and 9 bases from J, with 16 bases in between. The CDR3 is 13 residues long. This CDR3 reads CASTLRQGLEQFF. As DNA, the CDR3 is TGTGCCAGCACCCTAAGGCAGGGTCTTGAGCAGTTCTTC.

This clonotype was counted at least ten times. The chain has TRBV20-1 and TRBJ2-1, with 8 bases that match TRBD2. Germline V gene lookup returns CDR1 DFQATT and CDR2 SNEGSKA (reference sequence). Germline trimming cut 0 bases from V and 6 bases from J; bases unmatched to any gene: 10. The CDR3 consists of 16 residues. The CDR3 nucleotides are TGCAGTGCTAGAGATCCACGGGAGGGCCTCCTCAATGAGCAGTTCTTC. Translated: CSARDPREGLLNEQFF.

Only a few counts were recorded for this clonotype. V is TRBV7-2 and J is TRBJ2-1; maybe TRBD1 (5 bases). CDR3 size: 16 residues. With 2 bases removed from V and 4 bases from J, the gap between germline ends came to 15 bases. CDR1 is SGHTA, CDR2 FQGNSA, per germline. The CDR3 sequence: CASSLNSPGLYNEQFF. As DNA, the CDR3 is TGTGCCAGCAGCTTAAACTCCCCAGGGCTGTACAATGAGCAGTTCTTC.

The sample holds a few counts of this clonotype. This chain connects TRBV18 to TRBJ2-2; 7 bases fit TRBD2. V lost 5 bases to trimming and J lost 4 bases; unmatched junction nucleotides: 10. Per the germline V gene, CDR1 is KGHSH and CDR2 is LQKENI. The CDR3 contains 16 residues. CDR3 in DNA: TGTGCCAGCTCATTTGGCGCCGGGACTACCACCGGGGAGCTGTTTTTT. This encodes CASSFGAGTTTGELFF.

This clonotype was seen a few times. This sequence joins TRBV25-1 and TRBJ2-7; TRBD1 agrees at 9 bases. CDR3 length: 15 residues. Trimming at V came to 4 bases and at J to 3 bases, leaving 7 bases not matched to a gene. Per germline, CDR1 MGHDK and CDR2 SYGVNS. The CDR3 DNA follows: TGTGCCAGCAGTGGAGGGACAGGGACTAACTACGAGCAGTACTTC. It is translated as CASSGGTGTNYEQYF.

The chain carries TRBV10-3 and TRBJ2-2, with D possibly matching TRBD2 (5 bases). V was pared by 2 bases and J by 7 bases, with 11 bases between. Germline V lookup: CDR1 ENHRY, CDR2 SYGVKD. The CDR3 runs 14 residues. The CDR3 region has the DNA TGTGCCATCAGTGAGACCATCGAGGGCGGGGAGCTGTTTTTT. Protein product: CAISETIEGGELFF.

This clonotype was found a few times. This sequence joins TRBV6-5 and TRBJ1-6; 12 bases map to TRBD1. This CDR3 comprises 19 residues. Germline assignment: CDR1 MNHEY and CDR2 SVGAGI. V shed 0 bases, J shed 8 bases, and the junction held 11 bases outside the gene matches. CDR3 sequence: CASSYSREVGTGGYSPLHF. The CDR3 DNA sequence: TGTGCCAGCAGTTACTCGCGGGAAGTCGGGACAGGGGGCTATTCACCCCTCCACTTT.

There are a few counts of this clonotype. The chain has TRBV12-3 or TRBV12-4 and TRBJ1-3; D is uncertain. Deletions cut 2 bases from V and 12 bases from J, with 14 bases between. There are 13 residues in the CDR3. This chain's CDR3 is CASSLNGISGIYF. The CDR3 bases are TGTGCCAGCAGTTTAAACGGTATTAGCGGCATATATTTT.

CDR3 bases: TGCAGCTCCGGACTCCACGTTCGGTCCAATGAGCAGTTCTTC. Protein: CSSGLHVRSNEQFF. V gene TRBV29-1 combines with J gene TRBJ2-1, with D possibly being TRBD2 (5 bases). V lost 8 bases, J lost 6 bases, and 20 bases lay in between. Germline V gene sequence: CDR1 SQVTM, CDR2 ANQGSEA. The length of the CDR3 is 14 residues.

This sequence joins TRBV28 and TRBJ2-3; TRBD1 matches at 8 bases. CDR3 size: 16 residues. J gave up 3 bases and V 6 bases, and 11 bases lay outside the gene matches. Germline V lookup: CDR1 MDHEN, CDR2 SYDVKM. CDR3 in amino acids: CASSSYWTGKTDTQYF. The DNA of the CDR3 is TGTGCCAGCAGCTCCTACTGGACAGGGAAGACAGATACGCAGTATTTT. Supplemented by reference TRBV28 and TRBJ2-3, the full variable domain reads DVKVTQSSRYLVKRTGEKVFLECVQDMDHENMFWYRQDPGLGLRLIYFSYDVKMKEKGDIPEGYSVSREKKERFSLILESASTNQTSMYLCASSSYWTGKTDTQYFGPGTRLTVL.

The rearrangement links TRBV12-3 or TRBV12-4 to TRBJ2-7; 10 bases are a match to TRBD1. After removal of 7 bases from V and 3 bases from J, the junction contained 6 bases not matched to a gene. The CDR3 spans 14 residues. The CDR3 region is CASTRDRGIYEQYF. DNA for the CDR3: TGTGCCAGCACCCGGGACAGGGGAATCTACGAGCAGTACTTC.

The gene calls are TRBV3-1 and TRBJ2-7; the D gene is possibly TRBD1 (5 bases). Trimming removed 3 bases from V and 7 bases from J, with 19 bases in between. The CDR3 covers 15 residues. Germline loops: CDR1 LGHDT, CDR2 YNNKEL (reference sequence). This CDR3 reads CASSHFPDSSGEQYF. CDR3 nucleotides: TGTGCCAGCAGCCATTTTCCCGACAGCTCCGGGGAGCAGTACTTC.

This chain links TRBV12-3 or TRBV12-4 with TRBJ2-1; no firm D call. The CDR3 consists of 12 residues. V shed 5 bases and J shed 10 bases, with 12 bases lying between them. The CDR3, as DNA: TGTGCCAGCAGTCGTATTAGTGGCGAGCAGTTCTTC. It codes for CASSRISGEQFF.

This clonotype was observed a few times. The chain links TRBV7-9 to TRBJ2-1, with D perhaps TRBD1 or TRBD2 (6 bases each). The CDR3 totals 12 residues. Germline values: CDR1 SEHNR, CDR2 FQNEAQ (reference sequence). Between the trimmed V and J ends, which lost 4 bases and 13 bases, there was a span of 14 bases. The CDR3 loop is CASSWGGTIQFF. CDR3 nucleotide sequence: TGTGCCAGCAGCTGGGGCGGGACAATCCAGTTCTTC.

V is TRBV4-1 and J is TRBJ2-7; 7 nucleotides align to TRBD2. The germline CDR1 and CDR2 sequences are MGHRA and YSYEKL. The length of the CDR3 is 15 residues. The J segment lost 5 bases and the V segment lost 0 bases, leaving 7 bases of the junction unmatched. CDR3 nucleotide sequence: TGCGCCAGCAGCCAAGATTTTGGGAGGGAAAACGAGCAGTACTTC. Its protein is CASSQDFGRENEQYF.

The V gene is TRBV20-1, the J gene TRBJ2-7; D is ambiguous. The germline CDR1 and CDR2 sequences are DFQATT and SNEGSKA (reference sequence). V was trimmed by 2 bases and J by 2 bases, leaving 7 bases between them. CDR3 length equals 12 residues. CDR3 DNA sequence: TGCAGTGCTAGATTGGCTGCCTACGAGCAGTACTTC. Translated, it gives CSARLAAYEQYF.

This clonotype turned up a few times. The rearrangement uses TRBV20-1 and TRBJ1-3, with D unresolved. CDR1 is DFQATT and CDR2 is SNEGSKA in the germline V gene (reference sequence). V was trimmed by 4 bases and J by 8 bases, leaving 9 bases between them. The length of the CDR3 is 11 residues. The CDR3 region is CSAKSGYTIYF. DNA of the CDR3: TGCAGTGCTAAGTCGGGGTACACCATATATTTT.

V gene TRBV7-2 combines with J gene TRBJ1-6, with 9 bases identical to TRBD1. CDR3 length: 15 amino acids. In germline, CDR1 is SGHTA, CDR2 FQGNSA. The J segment lost 10 bases and the V segment lost 6 bases, leaving 10 bases of the junction unmatched. CDR3 sequence: CASRHPGQGGSPLHF. In DNA, the CDR3 is TGTGCCAGCAGGCATCCGGGACAGGGAGGATCACCCCTCCACTTT.

This clonotype occurred many times. This chain links TRBV6-5 with TRBJ2-7, with a possible D match to TRBD1 (6 bases). CDR3 length: 15 residues. Deletions cut 0 bases from V and 3 bases from J, with 12 bases between. Germline V CDR1 and CDR2: MNHEY, SVGAGI. The CDR3 DNA follows: TGTGCCAGCAGTTACTCGGACAGAGGGGGCTACGAGCAGTACTTC. Translation: CASSYSDRGGYEQYF.

This chain joins TRBV7-9 and TRBJ2-1; 8 bases are shared with TRBD2. The germline V gene encodes CDR1 SEHNR and CDR2 FQNEAQ (reference sequence). The V gene end was trimmed by 5 bases and the J gene end by 13 bases; junction bases not matched to a gene: 7. This CDR3 region has 12 residues. The DNA of the CDR3 is TGTGCCAGCAGCGTACCGGGGGGGATACAGTTCTTC. Translating gives CASSVPGGIQFF.

V gene TRBV20-1 combines with J gene TRBJ2-2; D is perhaps TRBD1 or TRBD2 (5 bases each). CDR1 and CDR2 (germline): DFQATT, SNEGSKA (reference sequence). CDR3 size: 15 residues. With 5 bases removed from V and 4 bases from J, the gap between germline ends came to 17 bases. The CDR3 DNA reads TGCAGTGCTTCCTCCGGGGCGCGCATCACCGGGGAGCTGTTTTTT. It yields the protein CSASSGARITGELFF.

The sample holds many counts of this clonotype. The chain combines TRBV20-1 with TRBJ2-3; 7 bases fit TRBD2. The CDR3 contains 16 residues. The junction had 11 bases not matched to a gene; V was cut back by 5 bases and J by 0 bases. Germline V gene sequence: CDR1 DFQATT, CDR2 SNEGSKA (reference sequence). The CDR3 sequence is CSAGGPGLPSTDTQYF. CDR3 DNA: TGCAGTGCTGGGGGACCGGGACTACCCAGCACAGATACGCAGTATTTT.